The source of this T cell receptor beta chain is a study of molecular identifiers for immune sequencing clone quantification. As for the study in general: Replicates involved a five-way split of RNA from around 20,000 or 99,000 naive CD8 cells, with sequencing of four.

This clonotype was counted ten times or more. TCRdb re-analysed the PCR reads in MiXCR, keeping a single row per CDR3 protein. The sample consists of about 640,000 distinct CDR3 sequences, 15% to 20% of them appearing once. V dropped 0 bases and J dropped 4 bases, with 9 bases sitting between them. Germline CDR1 MGHRA, CDR2 YSYEKL. This CDR3 spans 14 amino acids. The sequence derives from a human donor in good health. Some libraries in this study had Jurkat cell RNA spiked in. The V call is TRBV4-1, the J call TRBJ1-1; tentatively, D is TRBD1 (5 bases). Sequences were obtained from naive CD8+ T cells from blood, with Jurkat cell RNA spiked in. As for subset: FACS-sorted CD8+CD4-CCR7+CD45RA+ naive T cells. The CDR3, as DNA: TGCGCCAGCAGCCAAGAGGGAAGGGGCACTGAAGCTTTCTTT. Amino acid sequence: CASSQEGRGTEAFF.